The rows below give T cell receptor beta chains drawn from one sample of a study of blood T cell repertoires in COVID-19. Produced via immunoSEQ multiplex PCR; TCRdb's table is partial and in-frame only. The sample has around 60,000 clones, 75% to 90% seen once; the top ten hold 15%. Sequenced: peripheral blood. The origin of the receptors is a man of 80 years or more with acute or convalescent COVID-19. Both conserved end residues are part of each CDR3. A D gene is named only where the DNA matches it firmly. Size values are once, few and many counts, or a class for expanded clones, and some rows have none.

clone size,D gene,V gene,J gene,CDR3 DNA,CDR3 protein
.,TRBD1,TRBV5-1,TRBJ1-1,TGCGCCAGCGGCGGACAGGGTTACACTGAAGCTTTCTTT,CASGGQGYTEAFF
.,TRBD1,TRBV12-3/TRBV12-4,TRBJ1-2,TGTGCCAGCAGTCGGGACAGCTATGGCTACACCTTC,CASSRDSYGYTF
.,TRBD1,TRBV5-1,TRBJ1-2,TGCGCCAGCAGCTTGGCCGCGGGACAGACAGGCTACACCTTC,CASSLAAGQTGYTF
few,.,TRBV20-1,TRBJ1-2,TGCAGTGCTAGTTTCCGGGGGGTCTATGGCTACACCTTC,CSASFRGVYGYTF
.,.,TRBV7-9,TRBJ2-7,TGTGCCAGCAGCTTACTGGGGAGCTCCTACGAGCAGTACTTC,CASSLLGSSYEQYF
.,.,TRBV5-5,TRBJ2-5,TGTGCCAGCAGCCTCCCCGGGGCAGGGGACCAAGAGACCCAGTACTTC,CASSLPGAGDQETQYF
.,.,TRBV6-5,TRBJ1-1,TGTGCCAGCAGTTACCCGTATCAGGGGAAAGGCACTGAAGCTTTCTTT,CASSYPYQGKGTEAFF
.,TRBD1,TRBV4-2,TRBJ2-2,TGTGCCAGCAGCCACCGGGACAGGGAGGCCACCGGGGAGCTGTTTTTT,CASSHRDREATGELFF
.,.,TRBV4-1,TRBJ1-1,TGCGCCAGCAGCCAAGATCTTTTGGTCCGCGAGGCTTTCTTT,CASSQDLLVREAFF
few,.,TRBV2,TRBJ2-5,TGTGCCAGCAGTGAAGTTGTGAGAGAGACCCAGTACTTC,CASSEVVRETQYF
.,.,TRBV5-1,TRBJ2-2,TGCGCCAGCAGCTCGACACCAGGGGCGGCCGGGGAGCTGTTTTTT,CASSSTPGAAGELFF
.,TRBD2,TRBV7-6,TRBJ2-5,TGTGCCAGCTCGGCTAGCGGGACCCAAGAGACCCAGTACTTC,CASSASGTQETQYF
few,.,TRBV7-9,TRBJ1-3,TGTGCCAGCAGCTTAGCATCCAGAAACACCATATATTTT,CASSLASRNTIYF
.,TRBD2,TRBV11-2,TRBJ2-7,TGTGCCAGCAGACCCGCGGGGGACGACGAGCAGTACTTC,CASRPAGDDEQYF
.,.,TRBV3-1/TRBV3-2,TRBJ1-1,TGTGCCAGCCAGCGTGGGGGCGGCACTGAAGCTTTCTTT,CASQRGGGTEAFF
once,TRBD2,TRBV7-7,TRBJ2-3,TGTGCTAGCAGCCTGACTAGCGGGGGGGCAGATACGCAGTATTTT,CASSLTSGGADTQYF
.,.,TRBV19,TRBJ1-5,TGTGCCAGTAGTCTAAATAGCAATCAGCCCCAGCATTTT,CASSLNSNQPQHF
.,.,TRBV9,TRBJ1-2,TGTGCCAGCAGCGTAGCTCTCCAGGGTGGCTATGGCTACACCTTC,CASSVALQGGYGYTF
once,.,TRBV30,TRBJ1-1,TGTGCCTGGAGAAAGGGCAGGGCTAACACTGAAGCTTTCTTT,CAWRKGRANTEAFF
.,.,TRBV6-1,TRBJ1-2,TGTGCCAGCAGTGAATTCCCGGGGGGAGGCTATGGCTACACCTTC,CASSEFPGGGYGYTF
.,TRBD1,TRBV14,TRBJ2-5,TGTGCCAGCAGCCAAGGACAGGGATCGGGTCAAGAGACCCAGTACTTC,CASSQGQGSGQETQYF
.,TRBD2,TRBV20-1,TRBJ2-5,TGCAGTGTTAATGAGCGGGGCCAAGAGACCCAGTACTTC,CSVNERGQETQYF
.,TRBD1,TRBV9,TRBJ1-1,TGTGCCAGCAGCCCCGAGGACAGGGGTAAAACTTTCTTT,CASSPEDRGKTFF
.,TRBD2,TRBV5-4,TRBJ2-5,TGTGCCAGCAGCTCGGGACTAGCGGGGGACCAAGAGACCCAGTACTTC,CASSSGLAGDQETQYF
.,.,TRBV5-1,TRBJ2-7,TGCGCCAGCAGCTTGGTGGTGGCCCCCTACGAGCAGTACTTC,CASSLVVAPYEQYF
.,TRBD2,TRBV11-2,TRBJ2-1,TGTGCCAGCAGCCCCCGGGTGGCGGGGGGATCTGAGCAGTTCTTC,CASSPRVAGGSEQFF
few,.,TRBV18,TRBJ2-5,TGTGCCAGCTCACCGGGGACAAAAGAGACCCAGTACTTC,CASSPGTKETQYF
.,TRBD1,TRBV2,TRBJ2-1,TGTGCCAGCAGCCGCGGACAGGGAGTAGAAAATGAGCAGTTCTTC,CASSRGQGVENEQFF
.,TRBD1,TRBV7-9,TRBJ1-1,TGTGCCAGCAGCTCCCCGGGACAGGGGTACGCTTTCTTT,CASSSPGQGYAFF
few,TRBD1,TRBV5-4,TRBJ2-7,TGTGCCAGCAGCCACCGGGACAGGGGTTCCTACGAGCAGTACTTC,CASSHRDRGSYEQYF
.,.,TRBV11-3,TRBJ2-5,TGTGCCAGCAGCTTAGAACTAGACTTGCAAGAGACCCAGTACTTC,CASSLELDLQETQYF
.,.,TRBV7-3,TRBJ1-1,TGTGCCAGCAGCCTCAGATACGGAGACTTTCCTTTCTTT,CASSLRYGDFPFF
.,.,TRBV2,TRBJ1-6,TGTGCCAGCAGTTCCCAGGGAGGGGGAGGTTCACCCCTCCACTTT,CASSSQGGGGSPLHF
.,.,TRBV9,TRBJ2-2,TGTGCCAGCAGCGTAGTAGGCGGGGTAGTTCCCGGGGAGCTGTTTTTT,CASSVVGGVVPGELFF
.,TRBD1,TRBV30,TRBJ2-7,TGTGCCTGGAGCACAGGGGGTGGCATTTACGAGCAGTACTTC,CAWSTGGGIYEQYF
.,.,TRBV5-1,TRBJ1-2,TGCGCCAGCAGCCCAGGGGCGCTAGGGGAATATGGCTACACCTTC,CASSPGALGEYGYTF
few,.,TRBV27,TRBJ2-7,TGTGCCAGCAAGTTCCTTGGCAGGGCAAGCTCCTACGAGCAGTACTTC,CASKFLGRASSYEQYF
.,TRBD1,TRBV3-1/TRBV3-2,TRBJ1-2,TGTGCCAGCCAGAGTAAGGGGGCTGGCTACACCTTC,CASQSKGAGYTF
.,TRBD2,TRBV7-9,TRBJ2-1,TGTGCCAGCAGGCCACTAGCGGACCCTCTGGGGGAGCAGTTCTTC,CASRPLADPLGEQFF
few,.,TRBV9,TRBJ1-1,TGTGCCAGCAGCGTAGAAGAGACGGCGGCGAACACTGAAGCTTTCTTT,CASSVEETAANTEAFF
.,TRBD1,TRBV5-4,TRBJ1-1,TGTGCCAGCAAACAGGGGGGAGCCTTGAACACTGAAGCTTTCTTT,CASKQGGALNTEAFF
.,TRBD2,TRBV11-2,TRBJ2-1,TGTGCCAGCAGCTTCGTTCTAGCGGGGAATGAGCAGTTCTTC,CASSFVLAGNEQFF
.,.,TRBV2,TRBJ1-5,TGTGCCAGCAAGGGAGTTAGCAATCAGCCCCAGCATTTT,CASKGVSNQPQHF